This T cell receptor beta chain was identified during a study of patients and donors after allogeneic stem cell transplantation. This clonotype was seen many times. CDR1 and CDR2 from the germline V gene are MNHNS and SASEGT. This CDR3 region has 14 residues. Trimming cost V 6 bases and J 5 bases, with 13 bases left between them. Via MiXCR, TCRdb re-called the RT-PCR reads, giving one row per CDR3 protein. The sample records fewer than 250,000 distinct CDR3 sequences, 13% to 15% being singletons. This TCR came from a human donor who was either an allogeneic HSCT recipient or a stem cell or donor lymphocyte infusion donor (not recorded which). It is not recorded whose cells these are; they may come from a transplant donor. The specimen was blood, either unsorted or a sorted T cell fraction (not recorded which). The chain uses TRBV6-1 and TRBJ1-4, with TRBD1 as a possible D gene (6 bases). The CDR3 spells CASRWTVQNEKLFF. Here the CDR3 DNA reads TGTGCCAGCAGATGGACAGTTCAGAATGAAAAACTGTTTTTT.